This T cell receptor (beta chain) was identified in a study of PD-1 blockade in classical Hodgkin lymphoma (dated by TCRdb to the early 2020s). Some background on the complete study: Nivolumab dosing was 3 mg/kg intravenously every 2 weeks, continuing until either disease progression or unacceptable toxicity. A peripheral blood immune signature of response to PD-1 blockade in classical Hodgkin lymphoma was defined using TCR beta sequencing and CyTOF.

Trimming at the junction amounts to 1 base on V and 4 bases on J, and the germline ends lie 6 bases apart. CDR3 length: 12 amino acids, cysteine to phenylalanine. Only the CDR3 region is kept as DNA, spanning 36 bases read in frame from base 1. Via the germline V gene, CDR1 is SQVTM and CDR2 ANQGSEA. The Qiagen DNeasy kit was used to extract genomic DNA from unsorted PBMCs and from the negatively selected CD4+ and CD8+ fractions. TCR beta CDR3 regions were subjected to amplification by immunoSEQ multiplex PCR with primers that anneal to V and J segments. A synthetic immune receptor repertoire was used to minimize amplification bias, and any residual bias was removed computationally once sequencing was done. As for the authors' bioinformatics: Custom Python scripts were used to quantify repertoire diversity as the Shannon entropy index. The unsorted, CD4+ and CD8+ repertoires were each analyzed separately, with the exception of combined analyses, where CD4+ and CD8+ sequences were merged in silico. Clonal expansion was defined as a frequency increase of at least 2-fold after treatment compared with C1D1, and clones undetected at baseline were assigned a pseudocount of 0.5. Clones with 0 or 1 copy at C1D1 were defined as singleton clones, while clones with 2 or more copies were defined as non-singleton clones. Clones expanded in unsorted samples were annotated as CD4+, CD8+ or unknown by matching protein sequences in sorted samples from the same patient. Wilcoxon tests on paired samples were used to test changes in diversity from C1D1 to C4D1. TCRdb retrieved this table from immuneACCESS and kept in-frame rearrangements only. Not all clones are present; in checked studies, unresolved V genes account for under half, and no reason is known for the remainder. That table supplies the V and J calls and clone size; D and trimming were determined from the DNA. Recorded for this sample are approximately 100,000 clones; more than 80% of them occurred a single time. Together, the top ten hold approximately 17% of the sample.

Study-wide findings and limitations: Trial patients achieving complete response had baseline diversity similar to newly diagnosed patients, whereas partial responders and progressors had significantly lower diversity. The study covered only a single clinical trial cohort, and the causes of the repertoire differences, possibly disease activity or prior therapy, were still not defined. Newly diagnosed patients were reported to have lower baseline TCR diversity than healthy donors, and relapsed/refractory patients were reported to have lower baseline TCR diversity still. By C4D1, a significant rise was seen in CD4+ TCR diversity but not in CD8+ TCR diversity (p=0.0027 vs p=0.16), and the rise was most apparent among complete responders (p=0.02). Patients starting nivolumab less than 1 year after ASCT had lower diversity and were excluded from later analyses to avoid confounding by immune reconstitution.

The time point label of this sample denotes: cycle 4 day 1 (C4D1), after 6 weeks of nivolumab. Every trial patient had relapsed following autologous stem cell transplantation, and prior brentuximab vedotin exposure was what differed among cohorts A, B and C. The trial cohort comprised around 60 patients with relapsed/refractory classical Hodgkin lymphoma whose best overall responses were complete response, partial response or progressive disease. In the multi-cohort phase II CheckMate 205 trial, trial patients received single-agent nivolumab. An independent review committee assessed best overall response by applying the 2007 International Working Group response criteria. Trial PBMCs were obtained immediately prior to nivolumab initiation (C1D1) and on therapy at cycle 2 day 1 and cycle 4 day 1. Peripheral blood was collected in 8 mL Vacutainer Cell Preparation Tubes, from which PBMCs were isolated by centrifugation and then cryopreserved.

Comment on this clone: There is no known antigen for this receptor. No much larger clonotype is one base removed from it; base qualities were not supplied.

This sequence originates from a human donor with classical Hodgkin lymphoma. The chain links TRBV29-1 with TRBJ2-3, with no D gene named confidently. The sequencing here drew on peripheral blood mononuclear cells (PBMCs), taken before the fourth cycle of nivolumab. In nucleotide form, the sequence is TGCAGCGTTGAAGGAGGAGCAGATACGCAGTATTTT. This yields the protein CSVEGGADTQYF.